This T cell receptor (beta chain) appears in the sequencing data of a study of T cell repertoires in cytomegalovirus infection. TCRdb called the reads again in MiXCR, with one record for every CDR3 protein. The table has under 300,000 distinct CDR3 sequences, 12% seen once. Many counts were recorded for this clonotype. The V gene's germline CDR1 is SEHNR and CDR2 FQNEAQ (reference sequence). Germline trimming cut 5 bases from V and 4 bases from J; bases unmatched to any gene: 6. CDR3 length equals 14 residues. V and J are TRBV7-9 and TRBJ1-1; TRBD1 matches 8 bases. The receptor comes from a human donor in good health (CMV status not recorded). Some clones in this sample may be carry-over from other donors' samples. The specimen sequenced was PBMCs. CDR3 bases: TGTGCCAGCAGCAGACAGGGGTTGGCCACTGAAGCTTTCTTT. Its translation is CASSRQGLATEAFF.